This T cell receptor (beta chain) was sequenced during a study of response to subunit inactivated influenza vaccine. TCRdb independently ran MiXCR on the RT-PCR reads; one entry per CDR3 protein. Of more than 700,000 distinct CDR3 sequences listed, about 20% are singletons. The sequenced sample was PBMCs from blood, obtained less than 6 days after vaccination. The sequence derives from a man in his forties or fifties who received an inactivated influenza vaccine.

CDR3 sequence (DNA): TGTGCCAGCAGCTTAGATGGAGTGGGGGGAGAGACCCAGTACTTC. Translated, it gives CASSLDGVGGETQYF. The chain combines TRBV7-9 with TRBJ2-5; perhaps TRBD2 as D (6 bases). Germline V CDR1 and CDR2: SEHNR, FQNEAQ (reference sequence). V shed 1 base and J shed 4 bases, with 13 bases lying between them. The length of the CDR3 is 15 residues.